This T cell receptor beta chain came from a study of monozygotic twins with inflammatory bowel disease. 3,000 to 4,500 ng of total RNA went into each TCR library. Reprocessing the 5' RACE reads, TCRdb reports a single entry for every CDR3 protein and omits DNA. This sample contains some 400,000 distinct CDR3 sequences. The CDR3 runs 16 residues. The V gene's germline CDR1 is SEHNR and CDR2 FQNEAQ (reference sequence). Sequences were obtained from blood. The chain joins TRBV7-9 to TRBJ2-1. The receptor comes from a human donor with ulcerative colitis or Crohn's disease, or a healthy co-twin of an affected twin (not recorded which). Here the CDR3 reads CASSPNTGTSYNEQFF.